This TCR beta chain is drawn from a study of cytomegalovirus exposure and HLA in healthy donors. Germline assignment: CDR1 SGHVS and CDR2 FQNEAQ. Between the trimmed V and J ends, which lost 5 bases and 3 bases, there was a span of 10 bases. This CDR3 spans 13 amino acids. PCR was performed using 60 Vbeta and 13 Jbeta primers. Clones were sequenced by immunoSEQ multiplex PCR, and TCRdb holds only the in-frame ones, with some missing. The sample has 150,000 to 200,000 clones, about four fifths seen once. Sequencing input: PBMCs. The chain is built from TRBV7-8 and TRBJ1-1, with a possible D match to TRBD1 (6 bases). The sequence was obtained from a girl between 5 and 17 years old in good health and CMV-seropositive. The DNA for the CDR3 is TGTGCCAGCAGCCAGGGGCGCGACACTGAAGCTTTCTTT. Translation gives CASSQGRDTEAFF. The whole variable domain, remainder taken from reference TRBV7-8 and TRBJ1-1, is GAGVSQSPRYKVAKRGQDVALRCDPISGHVSLFWYQQALGQGPEFLTYFQNEAQLDKSGLPSDRFFAERPEGSVSTLKIQRTQQEDSAVYLCASSQGRDTEAFFGQGTRLTVV.